Listed below are T cell receptor beta chains from one sample, sequenced in a study of cytomegalovirus exposure and HLA in healthy donors. The repertoire was sequenced with immunoSEQ multiplex PCR; TCRdb's copy has only in-frame clones and lacks some. The repertoire consists of some 180,000 clones, with roughly nine tenths occurring once and the leading ten covering 1% to 1.4%. Source material: PBMCs. The receptors derive from a boy aged 2 to 9 in good health and CMV-seronegative. CDR3s include the opening cysteine and the closing phenylalanine or tryptophan. The D gene is left open where the match is weak. Some rows mark clone size as missing; the rest say once, few, many or name a class of expanded clone.

D gene	clone size	V gene	J gene	CDR3 length	CDR3 protein	CDR3 DNA
TRBD1	NA	TRBV6-5	TRBJ1-2	14	CASSYLTGAKGYTF	TGTGCCAGCAGTTACCTCACAGGGGCAAAAGGCTACACCTTC
TRBD1	NA	TRBV5-5	TRBJ2-5	13	CASSLRQGETQYF	TGTGCCAGCAGCCTAAGACAGGGTGAGACCCAGTACTTC
NA	NA	TRBV4-2	TRBJ2-3	15	CASSNKGGSTDTQYF	TGTGCCAGCAGCAATAAGGGCGGGAGCACAGATACGCAGTATTTT
NA	few	TRBV19	TRBJ1-5	13	CASSIRLLDSLHF	TGTGCCAGTAGTATCCGCCTGTTAGACAGCCTGCATTTT
NA	NA	TRBV30	TRBJ2-7	15	CAWSVRGTGAYEQYF	TGTGCCTGGAGTGTACGGGGGACGGGGGCCTACGAGCAGTACTTC
NA	NA	TRBV6-5	TRBJ2-2	13	CASSPGNTGELFF	TGTGCCAGCAGCCCCGGGAACACCGGGGAGCTGTTTTTT
NA	NA	TRBV19	TRBJ2-7	14	CASSFQTGLYEQYF	TGTGCCAGTAGTTTTCAGACAGGTTTGTATGAGCAGTACTTC
TRBD2	NA	TRBV9	TRBJ2-2	16	CASSVVASGVAGELFF	TGTGCCAGCAGCGTAGTGGCTAGCGGGGTCGCCGGGGAGCTGTTTTTT
NA	once	TRBV28	TRBJ1-1	12	CASTRDTTEAFF	TGTGCCAGCACCCGGGACACAACTGAAGCTTTCTTT
TRBD2	NA	TRBV19	TRBJ2-3	14	CASSLAGVPDTQYF	TGTGCCAGTAGCCTAGCGGGGGTCCCAGATACGCAGTATTTT
TRBD2	NA	TRBV7-8	TRBJ2-7	19	CASSTQEPLAGAVPYEQYF	TGTGCCAGCAGCACCCAGGAGCCGCTAGCGGGCGCCGTTCCCTACGAGCAGTACTTC
TRBD1	NA	TRBV7-9	TRBJ2-7	16	CASSFLRDRGSYEQYF	TGTGCCAGCAGCTTTTTAAGGGACAGGGGGTCCTACGAGCAGTACTTC
NA	few	TRBV5-8	TRBJ2-1	13	CASSWQVYNEQFF	TGTGCCAGCAGCTGGCAGGTCTACAATGAGCAGTTCTTC
NA	NA	TRBV5-4	TRBJ2-7	12	CASSDRRSEQYF	TGTGCCAGCAGCGATAGGAGATCCGAGCAGTACTTC
NA	NA	TRBV4-1	TRBJ1-3	15	CASSQDQGTGNTIYF	TGCGCCAGCAGCCAAGATCAGGGTACTGGAAACACCATATATTTT
NA	NA	TRBV28	TRBJ1-1	14	CASIHRLLNTEAFF	TGTGCCAGCATCCACCGACTTCTAAACACTGAAGCTTTCTTT
NA	NA	TRBV5-5	TRBJ2-1	16	CASSLDRGGSYNEQFF	TGTGCCAGCAGCTTGGATCGGGGTGGCTCCTACAATGAGCAGTTCTTC
NA	NA	TRBV5-1	TRBJ2-1	15	CASSLETGFPNEQFF	TGCGCCAGCAGCTTGGAGACAGGCTTTCCGAATGAGCAGTTCTTC
NA	NA	TRBV19	TRBJ1-5	15	CASSITQYGNQPQHF	TGTGCCAGTAGTATTACCCAGTACGGCAATCAGCCCCAGCATTTT
NA	NA	TRBV27	TRBJ1-1	12	CASGQTNTEAFF	TGTGCCAGCGGACAGACGAACACTGAAGCTTTCTTT
TRBD2	NA	TRBV4-1	TRBJ2-1	20	CASSQARASGGPASYNEQFF	TGCGCCAGCAGCCAAGCCCGGGCTAGCGGGGGACCTGCCTCCTACAATGAGCAGTTCTTC
NA	once	TRBV7-9	TRBJ1-4	14	CASRDSFANEKLFF	TGTGCCAGCAGGGACAGTTTTGCTAATGAAAAACTGTTTTTT
NA	once	TRBV5-1	TRBJ2-1	12	CASSWGVNEQFF	TGCGCCAGCAGCTGGGGAGTGAATGAGCAGTTCTTC
NA	NA	TRBV30	TRBJ1-2	12	CAWSGGDYGYTF	TGTGCCTGGTCCGGGGGGGACTATGGCTACACCTTC
TRBD1	NA	TRBV6-6	TRBJ2-7	13	CASSYPTGGEQYF	TGTGCCAGCAGTTACCCTACAGGGGGCGAGCAGTACTTC
TRBD1	NA	TRBV11-2	TRBJ2-7	15	CASSFNRDSSYEQYF	TGTGCCAGCAGTTTTAACAGGGACAGCTCCTACGAGCAGTACTTC
TRBD1	NA	TRBV2	TRBJ2-7	15	CASSALWDRAYEQYF	TGTGCCAGCAGTGCTCTTTGGGACAGAGCCTACGAGCAGTACTTC